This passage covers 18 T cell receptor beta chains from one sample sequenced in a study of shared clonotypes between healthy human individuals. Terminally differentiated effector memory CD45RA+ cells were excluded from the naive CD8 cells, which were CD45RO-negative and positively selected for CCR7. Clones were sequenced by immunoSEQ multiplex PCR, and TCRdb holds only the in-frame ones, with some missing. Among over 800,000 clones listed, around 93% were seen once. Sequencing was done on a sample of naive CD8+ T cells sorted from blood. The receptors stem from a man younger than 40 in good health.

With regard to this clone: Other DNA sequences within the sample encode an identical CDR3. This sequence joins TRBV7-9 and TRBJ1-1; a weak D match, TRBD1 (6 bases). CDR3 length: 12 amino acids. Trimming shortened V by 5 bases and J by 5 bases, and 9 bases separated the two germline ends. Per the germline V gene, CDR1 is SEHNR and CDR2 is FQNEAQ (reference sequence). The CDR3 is CASSPRGTEAFF. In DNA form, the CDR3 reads TGTGCCAGCAGCCCAAGGGGGACTGAAGCTTTCTTT.

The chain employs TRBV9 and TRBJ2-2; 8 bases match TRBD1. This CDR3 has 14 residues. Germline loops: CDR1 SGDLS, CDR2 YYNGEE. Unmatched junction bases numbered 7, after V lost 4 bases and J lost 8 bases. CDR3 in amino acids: CASSRDRPLGELFF. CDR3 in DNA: TGTGCCAGCAGCCGGGACAGGCCCTTGGGGGAGCTGTTTTTT.

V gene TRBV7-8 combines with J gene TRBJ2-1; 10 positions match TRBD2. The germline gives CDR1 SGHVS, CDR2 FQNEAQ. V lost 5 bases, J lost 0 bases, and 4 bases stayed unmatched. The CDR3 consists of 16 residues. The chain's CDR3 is CASSHSGRSSYNEQFF. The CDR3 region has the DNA TGTGCCAGCAGCCATAGCGGGAGGAGCTCCTACAATGAGCAGTTCTTC.

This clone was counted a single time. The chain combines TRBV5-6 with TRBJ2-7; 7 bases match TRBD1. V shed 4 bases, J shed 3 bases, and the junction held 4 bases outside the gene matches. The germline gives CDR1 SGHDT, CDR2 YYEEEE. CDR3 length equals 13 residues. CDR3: CASSRGGLYEQYF. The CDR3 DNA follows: TGTGCCAGCAGCCGAGGGGGCCTCTACGAGCAGTACTTC.

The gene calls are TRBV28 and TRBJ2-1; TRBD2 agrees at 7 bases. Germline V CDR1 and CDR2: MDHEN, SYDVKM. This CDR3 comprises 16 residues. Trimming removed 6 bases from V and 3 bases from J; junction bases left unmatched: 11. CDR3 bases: TGTGCCAGCAGCCCTCTAGCGGTCGAGGACTACAATGAGCAGTTCTTC. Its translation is CASSPLAVEDYNEQFF.

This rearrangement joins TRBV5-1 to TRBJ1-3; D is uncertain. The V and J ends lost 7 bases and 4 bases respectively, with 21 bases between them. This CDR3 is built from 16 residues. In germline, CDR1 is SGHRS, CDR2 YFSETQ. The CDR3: CASAGPDGIDGNTIYF. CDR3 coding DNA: TGCGCCAGCGCTGGGCCCGACGGGATCGACGGAAACACCATATATTTT. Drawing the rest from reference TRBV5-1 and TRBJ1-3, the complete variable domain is KAGVTQTPRYLIKTRGQQVTLSCSPISGHRSVSWYQQTPGQGLQFLFEYFSETQRNKGNFPGRFSGRQFSNSRSEMNVSTLELGDSALYLCASAGPDGIDGNTIYFGEGSWLTVV.

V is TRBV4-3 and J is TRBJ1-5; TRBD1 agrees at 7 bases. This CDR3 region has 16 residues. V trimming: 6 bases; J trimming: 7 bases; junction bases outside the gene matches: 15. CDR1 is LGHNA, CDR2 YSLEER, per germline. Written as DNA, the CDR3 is TGCGCCAGCAGTCCCGCCCTTTTTCAGGGGGTACAGCCCCAGCATTTT. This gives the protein CASSPALFQGVQPQHF.

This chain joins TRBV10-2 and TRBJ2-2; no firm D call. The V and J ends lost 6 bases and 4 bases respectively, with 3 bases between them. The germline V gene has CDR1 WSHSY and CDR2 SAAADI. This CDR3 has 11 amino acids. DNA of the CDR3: TGCGCCAGCAGGGCCACCGGGGAGCTGTTTTTT. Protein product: CASRATGELFF.

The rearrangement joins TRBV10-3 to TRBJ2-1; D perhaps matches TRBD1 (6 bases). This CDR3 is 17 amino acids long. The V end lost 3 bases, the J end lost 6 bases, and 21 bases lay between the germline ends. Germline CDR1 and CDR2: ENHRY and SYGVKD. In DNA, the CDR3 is TGTGCCATCAGTGATACCCCTCCTATCGGACAGTCCAATGAGCAGTTCTTC. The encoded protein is CAISDTPPIGQSNEQFF.

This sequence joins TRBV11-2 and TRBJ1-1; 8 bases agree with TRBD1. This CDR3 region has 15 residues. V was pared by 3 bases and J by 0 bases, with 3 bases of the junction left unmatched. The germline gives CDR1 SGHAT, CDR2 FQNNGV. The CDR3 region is CASSFAGGMNTEAFF. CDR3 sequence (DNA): TGTGCCAGCAGCTTTGCAGGGGGCATGAACACTGAAGCTTTCTTT.

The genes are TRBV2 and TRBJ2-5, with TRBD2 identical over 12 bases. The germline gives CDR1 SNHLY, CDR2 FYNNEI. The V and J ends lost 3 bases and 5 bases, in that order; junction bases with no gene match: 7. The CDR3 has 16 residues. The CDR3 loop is CASSDASGRARETQYF. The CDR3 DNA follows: TGTGCCAGCAGTGATGCTAGCGGGAGGGCCCGTGAGACCCAGTACTTC.

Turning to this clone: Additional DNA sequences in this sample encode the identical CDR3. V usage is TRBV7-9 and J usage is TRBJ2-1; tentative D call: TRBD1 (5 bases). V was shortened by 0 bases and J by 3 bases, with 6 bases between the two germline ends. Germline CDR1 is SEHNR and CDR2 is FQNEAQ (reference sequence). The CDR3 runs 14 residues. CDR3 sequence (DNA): TGTGCCAGCAGCTTAGCCGACAGCTACAATGAGCAGTTCTTC. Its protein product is CASSLADSYNEQFF.

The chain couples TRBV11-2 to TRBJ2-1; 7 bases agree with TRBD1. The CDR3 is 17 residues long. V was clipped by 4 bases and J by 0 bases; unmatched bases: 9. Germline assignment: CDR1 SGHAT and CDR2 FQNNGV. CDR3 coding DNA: TGTGCCAGCAGCTCCTACAGGGGTGCGGCCTCCTACAATGAGCAGTTCTTC. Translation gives CASSSYRGAASYNEQFF.

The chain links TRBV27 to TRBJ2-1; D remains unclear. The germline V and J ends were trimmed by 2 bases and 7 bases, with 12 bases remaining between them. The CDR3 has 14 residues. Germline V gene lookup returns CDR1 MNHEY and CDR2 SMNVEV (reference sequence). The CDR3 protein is CASSLQSMGNEQFF. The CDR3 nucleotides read TGTGCCAGCAGTTTACAGTCAATGGGTAATGAGCAGTTCTTC.

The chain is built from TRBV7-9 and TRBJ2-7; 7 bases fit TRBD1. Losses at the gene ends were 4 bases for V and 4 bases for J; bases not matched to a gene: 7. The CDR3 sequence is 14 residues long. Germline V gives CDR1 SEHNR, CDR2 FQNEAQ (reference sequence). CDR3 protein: CASSSSTGWYEQYF. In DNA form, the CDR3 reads TGTGCCAGCAGCTCTTCGACAGGGTGGTACGAGCAGTACTTC.

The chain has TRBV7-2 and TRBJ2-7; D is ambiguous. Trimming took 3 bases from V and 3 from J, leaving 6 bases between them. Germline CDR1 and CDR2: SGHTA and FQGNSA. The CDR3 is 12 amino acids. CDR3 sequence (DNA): TGTGCCAGCAGCTTTGTTGGCTACGAGCAGTACTTC. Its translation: CASSFVGYEQYF.

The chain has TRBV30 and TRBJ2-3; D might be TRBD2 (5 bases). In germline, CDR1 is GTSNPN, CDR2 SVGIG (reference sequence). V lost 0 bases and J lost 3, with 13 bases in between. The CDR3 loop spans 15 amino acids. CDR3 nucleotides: TGTGCCTGGAGTGTACTCGGGGTCGGGACAGATACGCAGTATTTT. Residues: CAWSVLGVGTDTQYF.

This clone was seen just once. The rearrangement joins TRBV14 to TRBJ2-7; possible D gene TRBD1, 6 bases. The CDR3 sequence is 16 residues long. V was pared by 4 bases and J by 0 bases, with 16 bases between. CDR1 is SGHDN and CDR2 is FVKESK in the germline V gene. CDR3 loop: CASSLRSGTRSYEQYF. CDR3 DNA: TGTGCCAGCAGCCTCAGATCCGGGACACGCTCCTACGAGCAGTACTTC.